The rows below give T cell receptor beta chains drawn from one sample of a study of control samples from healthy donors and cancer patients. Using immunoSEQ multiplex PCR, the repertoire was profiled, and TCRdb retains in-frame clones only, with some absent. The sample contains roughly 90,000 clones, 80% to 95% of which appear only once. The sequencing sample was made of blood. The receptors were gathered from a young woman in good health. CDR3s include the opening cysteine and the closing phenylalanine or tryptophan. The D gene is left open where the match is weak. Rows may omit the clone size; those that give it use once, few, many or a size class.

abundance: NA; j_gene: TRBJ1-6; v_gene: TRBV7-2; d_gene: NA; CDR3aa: CASSLMGGNSPLHF; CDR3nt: TGTGCCAGCAGCCTCATGGGGGGTAATTCACCCCTCCACTTT
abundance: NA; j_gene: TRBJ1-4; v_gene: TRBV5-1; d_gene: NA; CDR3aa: CASSVLATNEKLFF; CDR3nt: TGCGCCAGCAGCGTGCTTGCAACTAATGAAAAACTGTTTTTT
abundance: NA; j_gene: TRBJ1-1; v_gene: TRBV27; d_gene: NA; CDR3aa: CASSLQGPTEAFF; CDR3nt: TGTGCCAGCAGTTTACAGGGTCCCACTGAAGCTTTCTTT
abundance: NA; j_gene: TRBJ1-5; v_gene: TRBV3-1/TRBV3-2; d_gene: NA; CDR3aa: CASSQGHDQPQHF; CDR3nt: TGTGCCAGCAGCCAAGGGCACGATCAGCCCCAGCATTTT
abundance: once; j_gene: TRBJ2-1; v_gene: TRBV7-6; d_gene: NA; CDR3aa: CASSSGPHNEQFF; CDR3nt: TGTGCCAGCAGCTCTGGGCCTCACAATGAGCAGTTCTTC
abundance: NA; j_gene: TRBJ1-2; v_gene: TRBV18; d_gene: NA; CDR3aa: CASSPLGAAGGYTF; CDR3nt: TGTGCCAGCTCACCGCTCGGGGCCGCGGGTGGCTACACCTTC
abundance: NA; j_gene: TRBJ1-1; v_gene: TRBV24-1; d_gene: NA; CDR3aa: CATSDGGNTEAFF; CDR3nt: TGTGCCACCAGTGACGGTGGAAACACTGAAGCTTTCTTT
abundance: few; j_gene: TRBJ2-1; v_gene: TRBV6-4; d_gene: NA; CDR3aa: CASSEGPSGGGEQFF; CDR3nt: TGTGCCAGCAGCGAAGGACCTAGCGGAGGGGGTGAGCAGTTCTTC
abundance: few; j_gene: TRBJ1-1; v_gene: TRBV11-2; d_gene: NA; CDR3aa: CASSPTGERNTEAFF; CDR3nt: TGTGCCAGCAGCCCGACCGGGGAGAGAAACACTGAAGCTTTCTTT
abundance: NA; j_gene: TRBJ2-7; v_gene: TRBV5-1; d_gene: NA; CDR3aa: CASSLSTYEQYF; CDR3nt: TGCGCCAGCAGCTTGAGCACCTACGAGCAGTACTTC
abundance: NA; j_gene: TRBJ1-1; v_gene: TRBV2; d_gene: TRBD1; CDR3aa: CASRGTGGTEAFF; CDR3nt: TGTGCCAGCAGGGGGACAGGGGGTACTGAAGCTTTCTTT
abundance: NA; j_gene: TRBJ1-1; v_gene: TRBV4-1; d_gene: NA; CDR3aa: CASSQVGQQNTEAFF; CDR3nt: TGCGCCAGCAGCCAAGTAGGGCAACAGAACACTGAAGCTTTCTTT
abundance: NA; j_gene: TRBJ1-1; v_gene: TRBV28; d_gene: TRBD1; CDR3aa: CASSFYRTGWTEAFF; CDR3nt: TGTGCCAGCAGTTTCTATAGGACAGGTTGGACTGAAGCTTTCTTT
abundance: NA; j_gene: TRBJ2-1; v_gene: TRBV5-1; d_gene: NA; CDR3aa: CASSLELPSSYNEQFF; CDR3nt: TGCGCCAGCAGCTTGGAACTACCCAGCTCCTACAATGAGCAGTTCTTC
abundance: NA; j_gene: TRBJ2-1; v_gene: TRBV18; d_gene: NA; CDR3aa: CASSPRDGLNEQFF; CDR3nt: TGTGCCAGCTCACCCCGTGACGGGCTCAATGAGCAGTTCTTC
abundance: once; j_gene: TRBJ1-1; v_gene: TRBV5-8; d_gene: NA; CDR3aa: CASSFSGAAFF; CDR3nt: TGTGCCAGCAGCTTTAGCGGGGCAGCTTTCTTT
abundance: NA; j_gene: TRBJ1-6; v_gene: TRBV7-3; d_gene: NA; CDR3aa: CASSRDSYGNSPLHF; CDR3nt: TGTGCCAGCAGCAGGGACTCTTATGGGAATTCACCCCTCCACTTT
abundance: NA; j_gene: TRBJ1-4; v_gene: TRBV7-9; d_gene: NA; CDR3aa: CASSLGGNNNEKLFF; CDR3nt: TGTGCCAGCAGCTTAGGGGGAAACAATAATGAAAAACTGTTTTTT
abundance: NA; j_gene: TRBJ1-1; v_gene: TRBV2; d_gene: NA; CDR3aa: CASSVNDRILEAFF; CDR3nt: TGTGCCAGCAGTGTTAACGACAGGATTCTTGAAGCTTTCTTT
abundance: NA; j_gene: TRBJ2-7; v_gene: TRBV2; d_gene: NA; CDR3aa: CASTRWPATSSYEQYF; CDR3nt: TGTGCCAGCACTCGTTGGCCAGCGACGAGCTCCTACGAGCAGTACTTC
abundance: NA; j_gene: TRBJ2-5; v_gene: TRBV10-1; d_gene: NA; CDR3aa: CASSDEQGSRLRETQYF; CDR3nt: TGCGCCAGCAGTGACGAACAGGGATCGAGACTGAGGGAGACCCAGTACTTC
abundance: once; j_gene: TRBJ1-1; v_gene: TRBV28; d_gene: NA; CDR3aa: CASSSTTPGVLPGGKTFF; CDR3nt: TGTGCCAGCAGTTCCACCACCCCAGGGGTGTTGCCCGGGGGAAAAACTTTCTTT
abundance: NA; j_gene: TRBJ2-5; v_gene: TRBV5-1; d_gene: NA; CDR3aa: CASSLTGTGWSETQYF; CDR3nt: TGCGCCAGCAGCTTGACGGGAACAGGGTGGTCGGAGACCCAGTACTTC
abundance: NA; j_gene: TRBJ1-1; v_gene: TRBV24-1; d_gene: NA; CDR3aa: CATSEAGKNTEAFF; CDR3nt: TGTGCCACCAGTGAAGCAGGAAAGAACACTGAAGCTTTCTTT
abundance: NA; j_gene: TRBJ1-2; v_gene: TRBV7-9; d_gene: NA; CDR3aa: CAIGDYGYTF; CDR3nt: TGCGCAATCGGCGACTATGGCTACACCTTC
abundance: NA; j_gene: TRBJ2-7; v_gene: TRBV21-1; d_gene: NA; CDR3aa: CASSTPGAVTSYEQYF; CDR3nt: TGTGCCAGCAGCACTCCCGGGGCAGTCACCTCCTACGAGCAGTACTTC
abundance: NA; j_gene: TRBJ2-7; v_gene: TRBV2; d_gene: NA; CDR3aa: CASSDDVHEQYF; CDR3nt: TGTGCCAGCAGTGATGATGTCCACGAGCAGTACTTC
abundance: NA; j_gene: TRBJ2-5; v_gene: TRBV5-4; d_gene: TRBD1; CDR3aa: CASSMTGLTPYQETQYF; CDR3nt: TGTGCCAGCAGCATGACAGGGCTTACTCCGTACCAAGAGACCCAGTACTTC
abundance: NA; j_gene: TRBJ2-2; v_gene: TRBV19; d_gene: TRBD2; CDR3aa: CASSIFVGIAGVPGELFF; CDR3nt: TGTGCCAGTAGTATATTCGTCGGTATAGCGGGAGTACCCGGGGAGCTGTTTTTT
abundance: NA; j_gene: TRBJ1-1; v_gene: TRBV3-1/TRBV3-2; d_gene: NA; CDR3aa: CASSQGGRGTEAFF; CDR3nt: TGTGCCAGCAGCCAAGGAGGGCGCGGCACTGAAGCTTTCTTT
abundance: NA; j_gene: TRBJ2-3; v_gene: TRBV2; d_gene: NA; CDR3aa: CASSSSLHSADTQYF; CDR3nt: TGTGCCAGCAGCAGTTCCTTGCATTCCGCAGATACGCAGTATTTT
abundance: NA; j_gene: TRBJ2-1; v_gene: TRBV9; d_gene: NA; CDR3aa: CASSVDGTAGNEQFF; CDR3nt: TGTGCCAGCAGCGTAGATGGGACGGCGGGGAATGAGCAGTTCTTC
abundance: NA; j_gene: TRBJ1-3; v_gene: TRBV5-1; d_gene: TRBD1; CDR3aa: CASSLAGRGQGNTIYF; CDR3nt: TGCGCCAGCAGCTTGGCCGGGAGGGGGCAAGGAAACACCATATATTTT
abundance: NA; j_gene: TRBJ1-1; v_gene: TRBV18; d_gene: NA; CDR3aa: CASSPRDRSDTEAFF; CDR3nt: TGTGCCAGCTCACCAAGAGACAGGTCGGACACTGAAGCTTTCTTT
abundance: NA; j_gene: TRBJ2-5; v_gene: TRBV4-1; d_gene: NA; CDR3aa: CASSQDGGRSGTQYF; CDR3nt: TGCGCCAGCAGCCAAGACGGGGGGCGGAGTGGGACCCAGTACTTC